These 23 T cell receptor beta chains share one sample of origin, sequenced in a study of regulatory T cells in long-lasting Graves disease. Libraries of TCR beta came from iRepertoire HTBI primers plus Arm-PCR of CDR3 regions. TCRdb analysed the multiplex PCR reads with MiXCR anew, one entry per CDR3 protein. Of approximately 440,000 distinct CDR3 sequences listed, around a quarter were seen once; the top ten hold about a quarter. Described time point: persistent/refractory GD, antithyroid drugs over 5 years with positive TRAb. The authors made the TCR library using RNA they extracted from PBMCs. The sequenced sample was peripheral blood mononuclear cells (PBMCs), obtained when the disease was refractory, from a patient treated with antithyroid drugs. The receptor set was obtained from a female donor with Graves disease.

The V call is TRBV30, the J call TRBJ1-1; TRBD1 is a possible D gene (5 bases). CDR1 is GTSNPN, CDR2 SVGIG, per germline (reference sequence). The CDR3 is made up of 12 amino acids. With 4 bases removed from V and 5 bases from J, the gap between germline ends came to 11 bases. The CDR3 DNA reads as TGTGCCTGGATAAGGGGAGGGACTGAAGCTTTCTTT. Translation: CAWIRGGTEAFF. The entire variable domain, with the rest obtained from reference TRBV30 and TRBJ1-1, is as follows: SQTIHQWPATLVQPVGSPLSLECTVEGTSNPNLYWYRQAAGRGLQLLFYSVGIGQISSEVPQNLSASRPQDRQFILSSKKLLLSDSGFYLCAWIRGGTEAFFGQGTRLTVV.

The V and J genes are TRBV5-1 and TRBJ2-2, with D possibly called TRBD1 or TRBD2 (6 bases each). V was cut by 1 base and J by 3 bases, with 10 bases left in between. This CDR3 has 15 amino acids. CDR1 and CDR2 (germline): SGHRS, YFSETQ. The CDR3 DNA is TGCGCCAGCAGCTTGAGGGGGGCTGACACCGGGGAGCTGTTTTTT. This sequence encodes CASSLRGADTGELFF. Combining the CDR3 with reference TRBV5-1 and TRBJ2-2 gives the whole variable domain KAGVTQTPRYLIKTRGQQVTLSCSPISGHRSVSWYQQTPGQGLQFLFEYFSETQRNKGNFPGRFSGRQFSNSRSEMNVSTLELGDSALYLCASSLRGADTGELFFGEGSRLTVL.

At least ten counts were recorded for this clonotype. The chain employs TRBV2 and TRBJ2-7, with a tentative D call TRBD1 (6 bases). Looked up from germline, CDR1 is SNHLY and CDR2 is FYNNEI. The CDR3 runs 17 residues. The V end was cut by 0 bases, the J end by 6 bases, with 21 bases between. The CDR3 region is CASSEAMGSAGAREQYF. The CDR3 coding sequence is TGTGCCAGCAGTGAAGCGATGGGAAGCGCAGGGGCACGCGAGCAGTACTTC. Drawing the rest from reference TRBV2 and TRBJ2-7, the complete variable domain is EPEVTQTPSHQVTQMGQEVILRCVPISNHLYFYWYRQILGQKVEFLVSFYNNEISEKSEIFDDQFSVERPDGSNFTLKIRSTKLEDSAMYFCASSEAMGSAGAREQYFGPGTRLTVT.

With regard to this clonotype: It may be a read error: a sequence one base away is much more abundant. The chain is built from TRBV20-1 and TRBJ1-1; D not resolved. This CDR3 is 14 amino acids long. Germline lookup yields CDR1 DFQATT and CDR2 SNEGSKA (reference sequence). The V and J ends lost 5 bases and 4 bases respectively, with 17 bases between them. The DNA for the CDR3 is TGCAGTGCTCCAACTCTTAACGCGAGCACTGAAGCTTTCTTT. Translated: CSAPTLNASTEAFF.

This clonotype was counted many times. The chain employs TRBV29-1 and TRBJ1-1; D is undetermined. V lost 5 bases to trimming and J lost 1 base, with 14 bases between them. Germline CDR1 reads SQVTM; CDR2 reads ANQGSEA. The CDR3 is 14 amino acids. CDR3 coding DNA: TGCAGCGTTTGGAGGGCGCCAGGGAACACTGAAGCTTTCTTT. Protein sequence: CSVWRAPGNTEAFF.

This clonotype was seen repeatedly, ten times or more. The rearrangement joins TRBV12-3 or TRBV12-4 to TRBJ2-7; TRBD2 aligns across 10 bases. V gave up 2 bases and J gave up 5 bases; unmatched junction bases: 6. This CDR3 is built from 15 residues. CDR3 sequence (DNA): TGTGCCAGCAGTTTACTCGACAGCGGGGGGGACGAGCAGTACTTC. It specifies CASSLLDSGGDEQYF.

This clonotype has just a few counts. The V gene is TRBV12-3 or TRBV12-4, the J gene TRBJ1-1; 7 positions match TRBD1. V was clipped by 4 bases and J by 3 bases; unmatched bases: 5. The CDR3 covers 14 residues. CDR3 sequence: CASSSTGLHTEAFF. In DNA, the CDR3 is TGTGCCAGCAGTTCGACAGGGCTCCACACTGAAGCTTTCTTT.

This clonotype has only a few counts. The rearrangement links TRBV5-1 to TRBJ2-2; no clear D gene. CDR3 size: 15 residues. Trimming took off 0 bases at V and 3 bases at J, with 9 bases between the two ends. Germline V gene data show CDR1 as SGHRS and CDR2 as YFSETQ. The CDR3, as DNA: TGCGCCAGCAGCTTGGAAGTAGCATACACCGGGGAGCTGTTTTTT. Translated: CASSLEVAYTGELFF.

This clonotype was seen many times. This chain connects TRBV15 to TRBJ2-5, with D possibly being TRBD1 or TRBD2 (6 bases each). Germline values: CDR1 LNHNV, CDR2 YYDKDF (reference sequence). The CDR3 contains 14 residues. V lost 3 bases to trimming and J lost 5 bases, with 13 bases between them. The CDR3 here is CATSSNQGRETQYF. CDR3 DNA sequence: TGTGCCACCAGCAGTAATCAGGGGAGGGAGACCCAGTACTTC.

The chain joins TRBV20-1 to TRBJ2-5, with 8 bases fitting TRBD1. V was clipped by 6 bases and J by 7 bases; unmatched bases: 7. CDR1 is DFQATT, CDR2 SNEGSKA, per germline (reference sequence). There are 12 residues in the CDR3. DNA of the CDR3: TGCAGTGCAGCAGAAACAGGGGGGACCCAGTACTTC. It specifies CSAAETGGTQYF.

This chain links TRBV10-3 with TRBJ1-1; D is unresolved. Germline assignment: CDR1 ENHRY and CDR2 SYGVKD. V lost 5 bases and J lost 2, with 9 bases in between. The CDR3 runs to 13 residues. The CDR3 spells CAISSVPNTEAFF. The DNA of the CDR3 is TGTGCCATCAGTTCGGTGCCAAACACTGAAGCTTTCTTT.

Many counts were recorded for this clonotype. V is TRBV28 and J is TRBJ2-5, with 10 bases aligning to TRBD2. J was trimmed by 5 bases and V by 7 bases; bases with no gene match: 7. The length of the CDR3 is 14 residues. Germline CDR1 MDHEN, CDR2 SYDVKM. CDR3 loop: CASTESGRDETQYF. The CDR3 coding sequence is TGTGCCAGCACTGAGAGCGGGAGGGACGAGACCCAGTACTTC.

The rearrangement uses TRBV19 and TRBJ1-1, with 9 bases identical to TRBD1. With V trimmed by 7 bases and J by 2 bases, 8 bases remained unmatched. Germline V CDR1 and CDR2: LNHDA, SQIVND (reference sequence). The CDR3 extends over 15 amino acids. CDR3 in amino acids: CASNLPGQGNTEAFF. The DNA for the CDR3 is TGTGCCAGTAACCTCCCGGGACAGGGAAACACTGAAGCTTTCTTT.

This clonotype has just a few counts. J is TRBJ1-1 and V is TRBV6-1, with no clear D. V was pared by 6 bases and J by 8 bases, with 13 bases between. CDR1 and CDR2 from the germline V gene are MNHNS and SASEGT. The CDR3 runs 12 residues. CDR3 sequence: CASRASGPEAFF. The CDR3 DNA sequence: TGTGCCAGCAGGGCCAGCGGGCCCGAAGCTTTCTTT.

V and J are TRBV7-8 and TRBJ1-3; D is undetermined. CDR1 SGHVS and CDR2 FQNEAQ come from the germline V gene. V was cut by 4 bases and J by 3 bases, with 13 bases left in between. There are 15 residues in the CDR3. For the CDR3, the DNA is TGTGCCAGCAGCTCCACCGGGCTGGGTGGAAACACCATATATTTT. Its protein is CASSSTGLGGNTIYF. The full variable domain, rest sourced from reference TRBV7-8 and TRBJ1-3, is GAGVSQSPRYKVAKRGQDVALRCDPISGHVSLFWYQQALGQGPEFLTYFQNEAQLDKSGLPSDRFFAERPEGSVSTLKIQRTQQEDSAVYLCASSSTGLGGNTIYFGEGSWLTVV.

A remark on this clonotype: At one end, the junction sequence differs from germline, possibly due to a read error. The chain employs TRBV12-3 or TRBV12-4 and TRBJ2-7; TRBD1 aligns across 8 bases. There are 18 residues in the CDR3. In DNA, the CDR3 is TGTGTCAGCAGTTTAAGATATAACGATGCGCAGGGGGCGCATGAGCAGTACTTC. It specifies CVSSLRYNDAQGAHEQYF.

V usage is TRBV28 and J usage is TRBJ1-1; possibly TRBD1 for D (5 bases). The CDR3 has 15 residues. Germline V gene lookup returns CDR1 MDHEN and CDR2 SYDVKM. The V end was cut by 6 bases, the J end by 1 base, with 15 bases between. CDR3 sequence reads: CASRTGGGGNTEAFF. The CDR3 DNA follows: TGTGCCAGCAGGACCGGGGGGGGAGGGAACACTGAAGCTTTCTTT.

This chain connects TRBV18 to TRBJ2-5; D remains unclear. The length of the CDR3 is 16 residues. CDR1 KGHSH and CDR2 LQKENI come from the germline V gene. Trimming left V 4 bases short and J 5 bases short, with 20 bases between. The CDR3, as DNA: TGTGCCAGCTCACTTTGGTACCGGACGGTACAGGAGACCCAGTACTTC. It encodes CASSLWYRTVQETQYF.

This rearrangement joins TRBV20-1 to TRBJ2-7, with TRBD1 matching over 10 bases. Trimming at V came to 0 bases and at J to 4 bases, leaving 3 bases not matched to a gene. Germline-derived CDR1 and CDR2 are DFQATT and SNEGSKA (reference sequence). The CDR3 contains 14 residues. The CDR3 is CSAREPGQGYEQYF. CDR3 nucleotide sequence: TGCAGTGCTAGAGAACCGGGACAGGGGTACGAGCAGTACTTC.

This sequence joins TRBV30 and TRBJ2-7; possible D gene TRBD2, 6 bases. V was trimmed by 2 bases and J by 5 bases, leaving 16 bases between them. The germline V gene has CDR1 GTSNPN and CDR2 SVGIG (reference sequence). The CDR3 has 14 residues. This chain's CDR3 is CAWSLREYRHEQYF. CDR3 nucleotides: TGTGCCTGGAGTCTTCGGGAGTACCGCCACGAGCAGTACTTC.

This chain joins TRBV5-1 and TRBJ2-7; either TRBD1 or TRBD2 may supply D (6 bases each). Trimming left V 4 bases short and J 2 bases short, with 16 bases between. The CDR3 is 15 amino acids. CDR1 SGHRS and CDR2 YFSETQ come from the germline V gene. CDR3 DNA: TGCGCCAGCAGCGTGGGGGGCCAGTGGCCCTACGAGCAGTACTTC. This encodes CASSVGGQWPYEQYF.

The rearrangement uses TRBV2 and TRBJ1-3, with 7 bases aligning to TRBD1. CDR3 length: 15 residues. CDR1 is SNHLY and CDR2 is FYNNEI in the germline V gene. V dropped 7 bases and J dropped 2; count of bases not matched to a gene: 8. For the CDR3, the DNA is TGTGCCAGCAACGAACAGGGGAGAGCTGGAAACACCATATATTTT. This gives the protein CASNEQGRAGNTIYF.

V gene TRBV11-2 combines with J gene TRBJ1-1; D unclear. The V end lost 5 bases, the J end lost 10 bases, and 14 bases lay between the germline ends. CDR3 length: 12 residues. Germline V CDR1 and CDR2: SGHAT, FQNNGV. The DNA of the CDR3 is TGTGCCAGCAGCCGCGAAGGCTTGGGAGCTTTCTTT. This gives the protein CASSREGLGAFF. Together with reference TRBV11-2 and TRBJ1-1, the CDR3 gives the full variable domain: EAGVAQSPRYKIIEKRQSVAFWCNPISGHATLYWYQQILGQGPKLLIQFQNNGVVDDSQLPKDRFSAERLKGVDSTLKIQPAKLEDSAVYLCASSREGLGAFFGQGTRLTVV.